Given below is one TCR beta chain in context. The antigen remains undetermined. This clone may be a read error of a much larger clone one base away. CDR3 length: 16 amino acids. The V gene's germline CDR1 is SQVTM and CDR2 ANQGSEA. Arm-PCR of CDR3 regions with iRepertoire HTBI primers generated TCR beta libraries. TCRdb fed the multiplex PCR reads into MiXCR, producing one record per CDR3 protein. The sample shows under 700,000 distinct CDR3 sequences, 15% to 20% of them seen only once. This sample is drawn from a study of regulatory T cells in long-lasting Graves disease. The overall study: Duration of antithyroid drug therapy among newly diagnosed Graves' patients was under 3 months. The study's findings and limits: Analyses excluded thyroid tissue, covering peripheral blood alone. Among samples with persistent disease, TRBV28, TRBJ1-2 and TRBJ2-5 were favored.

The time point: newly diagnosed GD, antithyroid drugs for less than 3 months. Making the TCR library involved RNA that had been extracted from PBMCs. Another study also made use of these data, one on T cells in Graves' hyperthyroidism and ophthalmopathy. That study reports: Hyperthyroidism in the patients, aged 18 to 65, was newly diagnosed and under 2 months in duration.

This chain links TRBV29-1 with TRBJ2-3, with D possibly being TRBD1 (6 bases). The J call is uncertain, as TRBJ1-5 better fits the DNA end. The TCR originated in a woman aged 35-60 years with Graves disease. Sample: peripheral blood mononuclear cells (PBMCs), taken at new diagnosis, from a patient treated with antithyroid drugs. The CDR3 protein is CSVKGLAGALTDTQHF. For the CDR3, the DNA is TGCAGCGTCAAGGGGCTAGCGGGGGCGTTAACAGATACGCAGCATTTT.